The 21 T cell receptor beta chains below come from one sample, sequenced in a study of Ad26.COV2.S vaccination and SARS-CoV-2 variants. Treatment: about 20 received Ad26.COV2.S at low or high dose, single or two shots; 5 received placebo; per-sample allocation not given. Each sample was drawn 63 days after the first injection (of vaccine or placebo). Repertoires were generated with immunoSEQ multiplex PCR, while TCRdb's copy carries only in-frame clones and drops some. The sample lists roughly 320,000 clones, 86% occurring once. The sample here was peripheral blood, taken in a trial of Ad26.COV2.S vaccine versus placebo. The receptors originated from a person between 18 and 65 years old who received the Ad26.COV2.S COVID-19 vaccine or a placebo.

Worth noting for this clone: Germline and junction disagree at one end, which may indicate a read error. The chain joins TRBV4-2 to TRBJ1-2; 10 bases map to TRBD1. The CDR3 has 16 amino acids. The germline V gene has CDR1 LGHNA and CDR2 YNFKEQ. The DNA of the CDR3 is TGTGCCAGCAGCCAAAATCCGGGACAGGGGAGCTATGACTACACCTTC. It codes for CASSQNPGQGSYDYTF.

This chain links TRBV5-6 with TRBJ1-5, with D possibly TRBD1 on 5 matching bases. V lost 3 bases and J lost 0, with 19 bases in between. The CDR3 covers 18 residues. CDR1 and CDR2 from the germline V gene are SGHDT and YYEEEE. The CDR3 DNA reads TGTGCCAGCAGCTCAAAATGGACATCGACTTATAGCAATCAGCCCCAGCATTTT. Protein sequence: CASSSKWTSTYSNQPQHF.

This chain links TRBV19 with TRBJ1-1; D may be TRBD1 (6 bases). V lost 0 bases, J lost 0 bases, and 8 bases lay in between. This CDR3 has 15 residues. Germline lookup yields CDR1 LNHDA and CDR2 SQIVND (reference sequence). DNA for the CDR3: TGTGCCAGTAGTATAGAGGGACAATTGAACACTGAAGCTTTCTTT. It codes for CASSIEGQLNTEAFF.

This chain links TRBV5-1 with TRBJ1-6; 7 positions agree with TRBD1. The CDR3 loop spans 15 amino acids. The J segment lost 9 bases and the V segment lost 3 bases, leaving 9 bases of the junction unmatched. Germline V gene lookup returns CDR1 SGHRS and CDR2 YFSETQ. In DNA, the CDR3 is TGCGCCAGCAGCTCGGAGGACAGGTTTGGTTCACCCCTCCACTTT. This encodes CASSSEDRFGSPLHF.

This chain connects TRBV3-1 (or the pseudogene TRBV3-2) to TRBJ1-1; D remains ambiguous. This CDR3 contains 14 residues. The germline gives CDR1 LGHDT, CDR2 YNNKEL (reference sequence). Trimming left V 3 bases short and J 4 bases short, with 12 bases between. The CDR3 spells CASSHVRGTTEAFF. CDR3 coding DNA: TGTGCCAGCAGCCACGTACGAGGTACCACTGAAGCTTTCTTT.

This clone showed up just a few times. The chain links TRBV7-6 to TRBJ2-7; D perhaps matches TRBD1 (5 bases). V was shortened by 1 base and J by 7 bases, with 11 bases between the two germline ends. Germline V gives CDR1 SGHVS, CDR2 FNYEAQ. The length of the CDR3 is 13 residues. DNA for the CDR3: TGTGCCAGCAGCTTAGTTGCAGGGATAGAGCAGTACTTC. Translation: CASSLVAGIEQYF.

The chain links TRBV9 to TRBJ1-1; D perhaps matches TRBD1 (6 bases). V was pared by 0 bases and J by 10 bases, with 10 bases between. CDR3 length equals 12 residues. Germline CDR1 SGDLS, CDR2 YYNGEE. CDR3 residues: CASSVGGGVAFF. In DNA form, the CDR3 reads TGTGCCAGCAGCGTAGGAGGGGGGGTAGCTTTCTTT.

In its sample, this clone was seen a few times. The V call is TRBV7-8, the J call TRBJ2-7, with unresolved D. Trimming removed 1 base from V and 3 bases from J, with 10 bases in between. Germline V gene lookup returns CDR1 SGHVS and CDR2 FQNEAQ. CDR3 length equals 14 residues. The CDR3 reads CASSLVGSSYEQYF. In nucleotides, the CDR3 is TGTGCCAGCAGCTTAGTGGGCAGTAGCTACGAGCAGTACTTC.

A few counts support this clone. Other DNA sequences from this sample encode an identical CDR3 as well. The chain employs TRBV3-1 (or the pseudogene TRBV3-2) and TRBJ2-6; the D is unclear. This CDR3 has 17 residues. The V and J ends lost 1 base and 0 bases respectively, with 10 bases between them. CDR1 and CDR2 from the germline V gene are LGHDT and YNNKEL (reference sequence). The CDR3 DNA sequence: TGTGCCAGCAGCCAAGGGAGACTCGTCTCTGGGGCCAACGTCCTGACTTTC. It specifies CASSQGRLVSGANVLTF.

The chain couples TRBV23-1 to TRBJ2-2; TRBD1 agrees at 8 bases. TRBV23-1 is sorted into the ORF group, with uncertain function. The CDR3 runs to 15 residues. Trimming cost V 5 bases and J 7 bases; bases outside gene matches: 9. The CDR3 DNA reads TGCGCCAGCAGTAACCGGACAGGGTTTTTCGGGGAGCTGTTTTTT. This encodes CASSNRTGFFGELFF.

V gene TRBV30 combines with J gene TRBJ2-2; D call uncertain. Between the trimmed V and J ends, which lost 0 bases and 7 bases, there was a span of 12 bases. The CDR3 covers 14 residues. Germline V lookup: CDR1 GTSNPN, CDR2 SVGIG (reference sequence). The CDR3 DNA sequence: TGTGCCTGGAGTGTTCAACTACTCGGCGGGGAGCTGTTTTTT. The encoded protein is CAWSVQLLGGELFF.

This chain joins TRBV6-6 and TRBJ1-2, with D perhaps matching TRBD1 (6 bases). Germline V lookup: CDR1 MNHNY, CDR2 SVGAGI (reference sequence). V was shortened by 5 bases and J by 8 bases, with 21 bases between the two germline ends. This CDR3 comprises 15 residues. The CDR3 DNA is TGTGCCAGCAGTCCCTCCTCCGTAACAGGGCAGGGCTACACCTTC. As protein: CASSPSSVTGQGYTF.

This rearrangement joins TRBV9 to TRBJ2-2, with no clear D. V was shortened by 1 base and J by 7 bases, with 11 bases between the two germline ends. The CDR3 spans 14 residues. The V gene's germline CDR1 is SGDLS and CDR2 YYNGEE. CDR3 nucleotides: TGTGCCAGCAGCGTATATTTGATGGACGGGGAGCTGTTTTTT. As protein: CASSVYLMDGELFF.

The V call is TRBV3-1 (or the pseudogene TRBV3-2), the J call TRBJ1-3; the D gene is possibly TRBD1 (5 bases). The CDR3 extends over 15 amino acids. Germline V gene data show CDR1 as LGHDT and CDR2 as YNNKEL (reference sequence). V was trimmed by 1 base and J by 2 bases, leaving 9 bases between them. The CDR3 here is CASSQASGTGNTIYF. The CDR3 DNA sequence: TGTGCCAGCAGCCAAGCTTCAGGGACTGGAAACACCATATATTTT.

This chain uses TRBV5-4 with TRBJ1-2; 8 nucleotides match TRBD1. V shed 4 bases and J 6 bases; nucleotides not matched to a gene: 5. The CDR3 is 13 residues long. Germline V gene data show CDR1 as SGHNT and CDR2 as YYREEE (reference sequence). CDR3 loop: CASSQTGGDGYTF. CDR3 coding DNA: TGTGCCAGCAGCCAAACAGGGGGGGATGGCTACACCTTC.

The rearrangement uses TRBV3-1 (or the pseudogene TRBV3-2) and TRBJ2-7; 7 nucleotides agree with TRBD1. The V gene end was trimmed by 4 bases and the J gene end by 3 bases; junction bases not matched to a gene: 12. CDR3 length: 16 amino acids. Germline-derived CDR1 and CDR2 are LGHDT and YNNKEL (reference sequence). The CDR3 loop is CASSPTRQGTSYEQYF. In nucleotides, the CDR3 is TGTGCCAGCAGCCCAACCCGACAGGGAACTAGCTACGAGCAGTACTTC.

This chain connects TRBV7-2 to TRBJ1-5, with TRBD1 as a possible D gene (5 bases). Per the germline V gene, CDR1 is SGHTA and CDR2 is FQGNSA. The CDR3 spans 16 residues. V was clipped by 6 bases and J by 3 bases, with 18 bases between them. CDR3 coding DNA: TGTGCCAGCAGTTTCGTGGGGGGGAACCTCAATCAGCCCCAGCATTTT. As protein: CASSFVGGNLNQPQHF.

This clone appeared once. J is TRBJ1-5 and V is TRBV5-6, with D unresolved. CDR3 length: 16 amino acids. V lost 6 bases and J lost 5, with 21 bases in between. Germline values: CDR1 SGHDT, CDR2 YYEEEE. The CDR3 protein is CASTLRRALADQPQHF. In nucleotides, the CDR3 is TGTGCCAGCACCCTTCGTAGGGCGTTAGCGGATCAGCCCCAGCATTTT.

This clone occurred once. This chain connects TRBV3-1 (or the pseudogene TRBV3-2) to TRBJ1-2; D remains ambiguous. The CDR3 spans 12 residues. The germline CDR1 and CDR2 sequences are LGHDT and YNNKEL (reference sequence). V lost 5 bases, J lost 8 bases, and 12 bases lay in between. The CDR3 coding sequence is TGTGCCAGCAGCGCCCGCCTCGGGGGCTACACCTTC. The encoded protein is CASSARLGGYTF.

V and J are TRBV30 and TRBJ1-1, with no clear D. The CDR3 extends over 13 amino acids. Looked up from germline, CDR1 is GTSNPN and CDR2 is SVGIG (reference sequence). The germline V and J ends were trimmed by 3 bases and 0 bases, with 8 bases remaining between them. Written as DNA, the CDR3 is TGTGCCTGGAGGTTCTTACTGAACACTGAAGCTTTCTTT. This sequence encodes CAWRFLLNTEAFF. Based on the CDR3 plus reference TRBV30 and TRBJ1-1, the full variable domain is SQTIHQWPATLVQPVGSPLSLECTVEGTSNPNLYWYRQAAGRGLQLLFYSVGIGQISSEVPQNLSASRPQDRQFILSSKKLLLSDSGFYLCAWRFLLNTEAFFGQGTRLTVV.

The V gene is TRBV4-2, the J gene TRBJ1-2, with 7 bases that match TRBD1. Germline V gene data show CDR1 as LGHNA and CDR2 as YNFKEQ. With V trimmed by 3 bases and J by 6 bases, 10 bases remained unmatched. The CDR3 runs to 15 residues. CDR3 sequence (DNA): TGTGCCAGCAGCCAGGAAGGGGGACAGAATGATGGCTACACCTTC. Protein product: CASSQEGGQNDGYTF.